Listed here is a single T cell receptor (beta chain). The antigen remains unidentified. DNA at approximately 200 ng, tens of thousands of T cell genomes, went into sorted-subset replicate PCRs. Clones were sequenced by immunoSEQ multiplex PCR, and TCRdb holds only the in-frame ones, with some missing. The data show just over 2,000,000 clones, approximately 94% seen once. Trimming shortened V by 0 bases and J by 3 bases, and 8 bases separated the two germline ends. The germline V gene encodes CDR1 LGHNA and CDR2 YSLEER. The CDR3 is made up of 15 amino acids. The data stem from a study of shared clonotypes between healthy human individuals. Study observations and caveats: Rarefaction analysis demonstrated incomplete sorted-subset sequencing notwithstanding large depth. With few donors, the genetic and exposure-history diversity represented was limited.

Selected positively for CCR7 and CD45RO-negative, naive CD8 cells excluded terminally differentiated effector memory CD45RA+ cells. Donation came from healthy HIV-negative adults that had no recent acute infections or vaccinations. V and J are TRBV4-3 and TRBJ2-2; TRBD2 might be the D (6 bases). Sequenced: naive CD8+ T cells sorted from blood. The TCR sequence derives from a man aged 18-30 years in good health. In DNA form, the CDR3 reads TGCGCCAGCAGCCAAGAACTAGCTCACACCGGGGAGCTGTTTTTT. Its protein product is CASSQELAHTGELFF.